This T cell receptor (beta chain) was recorded in a study of T cell responses to AZD1222 COVID-19 vaccine. The data were produced by immunoSEQ multiplex PCR, yet TCRdb's version contains in-frame clones alone and is incomplete. The table lists 150,000 to 180,000 clones, around 85% of them singletons, with 5.5% to 8.5% in the top ten. There are 12 residues in the CDR3. Germline CDR1 MDHEN, CDR2 SYDVKM. V was trimmed by 5 bases and J by 2 bases, leaving 6 bases between them. Notes on the study in general: Clonal diversity may have been underestimated, and the donors were mostly white British, with more females than males.

Remarks on this clone: Its antigen is not identified.

This TCR was recovered from an adult who had recovered from COVID-19. The rearrangement links TRBV28 to TRBJ2-5; D is unresolved. The sequencing used peripheral blood, collected after recovery from COVID-19. The CDR3: CASSLIQETQYF. The DNA for the CDR3 is TGTGCCAGCAGTCTCATACAAGAGACCCAGTACTTC. The full variable domain, completed using reference TRBV28 and TRBJ2-5, is DVKVTQSSRYLVKRTGEKVFLECVQDMDHENMFWYRQDPGLGLRLIYFSYDVKMKEKGDIPEGYSVSREKKERFSLILESASTNQTSMYLCASSLIQETQYFGPGTRLLVL.